This TCR beta chain was captured in a study of blood T cell repertoires in COVID-19. Overall study context: Sample material is recorded as cDNA or gDNA derived from T cells, B-cell-depleted T cells, or PBMCs.

In the study's own analysis: Amplifying reference gene primers gave estimates of nucleated cell counts. The data were produced by immunoSEQ multiplex PCR, yet TCRdb's version contains in-frame clones alone and is incomplete. D and trimming come from the DNA, and the V and J calls and clone size come from that table. Of 150,000 to 200,000 clones listed, approximately 81% are singletons. In Seattle, patients joined the study during active infection and were tracked longitudinally. J gave up 6 bases and V 5 bases, and 10 bases lay outside the gene matches. The CDR3 has 14 residues. Germline CDR1 and CDR2: LNHDA and SQIVND (reference sequence).

The sample consisted of peripheral blood. This chain links TRBV19 with TRBJ2-7; 7 bases match TRBD1. This sequence originates from a woman in her sixties or seventies with COVID-19, enrolled during active disease. CDR3 in amino acids: CASSGRRGRIEQYF. As DNA, the CDR3 is TGTGCCAGTAGTGGAAGAAGGGGGCGCATCGAGCAGTACTTC. Full variable domain (remainder filled in from reference TRBV19 and TRBJ2-7): DGGITQSPKYLFRKEGQNVTLSCEQNLNHDAMYWYRQDPGQGLRLIYYSQIVNDFQKGDIAEGYSVSREKKESFPLTVTSAQKNPTAFYLCASSGRRGRIEQYFGPGTRLTVT.